This TCR beta chain was captured by sequencing in a study of T cells in localized non-small cell lung cancer (TCRdb year 2020). In the study overall: The study analyzed T cell repertoires of under 250 early-stage NSCLC patients, comparing tumors and uninvolved tumor-adjacent lungs. Of the NSCLC patients, 129 were male and about a hundred were female, and the mean age was approximately 64 years. All 230 or so NSCLC patients in the cohort were treatment-naive and had localized lung tumors that were resected. General findings and caveats noted by the study authors: Longer overall survival was associated with higher T cell density in blood, whereas shorter survival was associated with higher clonality in adjacent lung. Because multi-region sequencing of the tumors was not done, intratumor heterogeneity could not be ruled out. Because the study design was exploratory, TCR variables were selected using unadjusted p-values without false-discovery rate correction. Uninvolved tumor-adjacent lung showed the highest T cell clonality, higher than tumor, which suggests more focused antigenic responses in the uninvolved tumor-adjacent lung. A median of around 57 of the top 100 tumor clones were detected in paired uninvolved adjacent lung, and around 27 of these tumor clones were also found among the top 100 clones of the paired uninvolved adjacent lung.

The immunoSEQ Assay was used to sequence TCR beta CDR3 regions from DNA. From the authors' description of their analysis: T cell density was computed as TCR beta template counts normalized to usable DNA estimated by amplifying housekeeping genes. The preseqR package was used to estimate richness by extrapolating to 400,000 templates for PBMC samples and to 120,000 templates for tissue samples. Clonality was taken to be one minus Pielou's evenness. Tissue-enriched TCRs were identified by differential abundance testing using productive amino-acid clonotypes, minimum total count 5 and alpha 0.1. The Jaccard Index and the Morisita Overlap Index were used to measure how much the repertoires overlapped between compartments. GLIPH grouped TCR beta CDR3s together with public tetramer-defined viral CDR3s, and a viral motif had to include at least three viral sequences and also show V-gene enrichment. TCRdb's version of the immuneACCESS table is confined to in-frame rearrangements and falls short of the full clone set. An unresolved V gene accounts for under half of the shortfall where checked; the remainder is of unknown origin. The DNA was the basis for D and trimming; V, J and clone size are from that table. The sample table shows roughly 72,000 clones, and 70% to 90% are seen once. The top ten hold 20% to 25% of the sample.

V and J are truncated by 2 bases and 4 bases respectively, leaving an intervening sequence of 6 bases. The CDR3 holds 11 amino acids from the cysteine to the phenylalanine. Kept here is only the CDR3 DNA, which spans 33 bases and is read in frame from base 1. CDR1 and CDR2 (DFQATT, SNEGSKA) derive from the germline V gene (reference sequence). Comment on this clone: What this receptor recognizes is not known. Per-nucleotide qualities are absent, and no much larger clonotype sits a single base away.

At diagnosis, tumor, uninvolved tumor-adjacent lung and peripheral blood were collected and then preserved as a mix of FFPE and fresh-frozen material. For TCR repertoire profiling, blood samples were analyzed in the form of peripheral blood mononuclear cells. This receptor was identified in an older male donor with stage III squamous cell lung carcinoma. Sequencing was performed on peripheral blood, taken before any cancer treatment. The chain links TRBV20-1 with TRBJ2-7; the D gene assignment is ambiguous. The CDR3 sequence is CSARRDYEQYF. The DNA reads as follows: TGCAGTGCTAGAAGAGATTACGAGCAGTACTTC.